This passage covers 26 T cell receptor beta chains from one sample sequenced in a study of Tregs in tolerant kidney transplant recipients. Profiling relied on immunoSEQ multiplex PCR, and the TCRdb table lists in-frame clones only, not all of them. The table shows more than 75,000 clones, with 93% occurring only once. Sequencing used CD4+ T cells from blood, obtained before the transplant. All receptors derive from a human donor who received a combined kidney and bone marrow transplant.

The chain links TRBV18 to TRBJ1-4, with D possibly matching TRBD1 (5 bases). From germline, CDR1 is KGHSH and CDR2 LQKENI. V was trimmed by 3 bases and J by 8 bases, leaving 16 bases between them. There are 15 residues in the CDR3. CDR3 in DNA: TGTGCCAGCTCACCCTTGGGACTCCCGGGGGAAAAACTGTTTTTT. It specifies CASSPLGLPGEKLFF. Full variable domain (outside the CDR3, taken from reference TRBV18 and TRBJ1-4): NAGVMQNPRHLVRRRGQEARLRCSPMKGHSHVYWYRQLPEEGLKFMVYLQKENIIDESGMPKERFSAEFPKEGPSILRIQQVVRGDSAAYFCASSPLGLPGEKLFFGSGTQLSVL.

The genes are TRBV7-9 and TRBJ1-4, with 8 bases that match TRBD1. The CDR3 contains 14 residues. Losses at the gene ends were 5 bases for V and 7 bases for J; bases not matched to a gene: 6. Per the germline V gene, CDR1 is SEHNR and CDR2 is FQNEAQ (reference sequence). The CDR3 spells CASSLGQGTEKLFF. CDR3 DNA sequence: TGTGCCAGCAGCCTTGGACAGGGAACTGAAAAACTGTTTTTT.

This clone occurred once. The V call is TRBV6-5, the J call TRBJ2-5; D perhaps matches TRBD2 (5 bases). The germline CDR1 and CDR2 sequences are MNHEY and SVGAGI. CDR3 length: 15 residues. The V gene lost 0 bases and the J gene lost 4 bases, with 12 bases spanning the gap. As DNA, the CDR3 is TGTGCCAGCAGTTACTCGAGAGCGGTAGGAGAGACCCAGTACTTC. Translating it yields CASSYSRAVGETQYF.

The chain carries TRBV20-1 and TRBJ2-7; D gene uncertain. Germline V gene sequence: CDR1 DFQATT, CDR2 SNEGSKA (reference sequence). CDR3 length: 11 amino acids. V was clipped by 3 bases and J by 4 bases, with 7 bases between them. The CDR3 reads CSASADYEQYF. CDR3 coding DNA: TGCAGTGCTAGTGCGGATTACGAGCAGTACTTC.

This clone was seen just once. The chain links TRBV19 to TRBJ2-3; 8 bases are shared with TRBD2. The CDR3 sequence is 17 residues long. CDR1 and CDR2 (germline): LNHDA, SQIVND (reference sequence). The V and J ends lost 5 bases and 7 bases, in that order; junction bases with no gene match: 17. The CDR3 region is CASSFYSGGGVRNTQYF. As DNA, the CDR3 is TGTGCCAGTAGTTTCTACTCGGGGGGGGGCGTCAGGAATACGCAGTATTTT.

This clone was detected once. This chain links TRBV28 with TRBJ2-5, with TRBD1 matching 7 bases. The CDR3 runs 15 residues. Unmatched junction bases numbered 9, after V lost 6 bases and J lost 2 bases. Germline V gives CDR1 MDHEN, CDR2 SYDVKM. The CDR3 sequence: CASSPQGVQQETQYF. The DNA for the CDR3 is TGTGCCAGCAGCCCGCAGGGGGTCCAGCAAGAGACCCAGTACTTC.

The CDR3 sequence is CASSLGLAGGTDTQYF. DNA for the CDR3: TGTGCCAGCAGCTTAGGTTTAGCGGGAGGCACAGATACGCAGTATTTT. V is TRBV7-6 and J is TRBJ2-3, with 9 positions matching TRBD2. The V segment lost 1 base and the J segment 1 base; nucleotides outside the gene matches: 3. This CDR3 spans 16 amino acids. Germline assignment: CDR1 SGHVS and CDR2 FNYEAQ.

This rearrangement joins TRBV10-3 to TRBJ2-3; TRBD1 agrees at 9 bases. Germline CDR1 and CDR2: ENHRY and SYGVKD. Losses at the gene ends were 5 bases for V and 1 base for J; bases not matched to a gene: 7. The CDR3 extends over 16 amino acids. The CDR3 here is CAISLQGAIGTDTQYF. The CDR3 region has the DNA TGTGCCATCAGTTTACAGGGGGCGATAGGCACAGATACGCAGTATTTT.

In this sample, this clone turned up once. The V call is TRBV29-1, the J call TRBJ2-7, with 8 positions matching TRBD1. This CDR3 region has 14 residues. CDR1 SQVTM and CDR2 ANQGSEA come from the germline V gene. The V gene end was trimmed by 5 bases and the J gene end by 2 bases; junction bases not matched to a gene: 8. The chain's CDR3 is CSVQWDRRPYEQYF. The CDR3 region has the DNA TGCAGCGTTCAATGGGACAGGAGACCCTACGAGCAGTACTTC.

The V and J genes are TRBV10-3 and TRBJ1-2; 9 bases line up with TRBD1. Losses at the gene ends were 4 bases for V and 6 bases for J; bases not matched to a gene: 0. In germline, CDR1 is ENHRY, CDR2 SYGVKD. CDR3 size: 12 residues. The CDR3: CAISGTGDGYTF. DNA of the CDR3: TGTGCCATCAGTGGGACAGGGGATGGCTACACCTTC.

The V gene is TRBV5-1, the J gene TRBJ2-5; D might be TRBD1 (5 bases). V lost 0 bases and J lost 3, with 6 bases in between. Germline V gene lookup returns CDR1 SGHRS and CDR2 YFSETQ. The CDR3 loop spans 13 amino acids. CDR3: CASSLVREETQYF. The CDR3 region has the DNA TGCGCCAGCAGCTTGGTCAGGGAAGAGACCCAGTACTTC.

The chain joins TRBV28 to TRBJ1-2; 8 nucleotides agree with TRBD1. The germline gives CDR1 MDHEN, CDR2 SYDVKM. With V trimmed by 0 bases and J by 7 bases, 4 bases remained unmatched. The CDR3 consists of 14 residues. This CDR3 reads CASSLWTGETGYTF. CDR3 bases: TGTGCCAGCAGTTTATGGACAGGGGAGACTGGCTACACCTTC.

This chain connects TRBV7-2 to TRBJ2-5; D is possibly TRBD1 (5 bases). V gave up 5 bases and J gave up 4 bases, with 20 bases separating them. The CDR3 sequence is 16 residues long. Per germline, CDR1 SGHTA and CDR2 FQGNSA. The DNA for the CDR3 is TGTGCCAGCAGCACCATCGGCAGGGTTAGGGGAGAGACCCAGTACTTC. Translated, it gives CASSTIGRVRGETQYF.

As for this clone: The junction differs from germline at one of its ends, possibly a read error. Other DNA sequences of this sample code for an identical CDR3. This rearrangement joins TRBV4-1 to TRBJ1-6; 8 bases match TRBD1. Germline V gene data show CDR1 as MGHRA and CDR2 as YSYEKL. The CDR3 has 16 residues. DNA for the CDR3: TGCGCCAGCAGTTTACGACAGGGGTTGAATAATTCCCCCCTCCACTTT. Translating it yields CASSLRQGLNNSPLHF.

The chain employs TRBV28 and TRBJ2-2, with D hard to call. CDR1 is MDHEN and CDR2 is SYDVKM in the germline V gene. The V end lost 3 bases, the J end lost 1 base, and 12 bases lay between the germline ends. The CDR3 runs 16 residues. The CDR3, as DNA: TGTGCCAGCAGTTTCCTCCGCCTCGGGAACACCGGGGAGCTGTTTTTT. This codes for CASSFLRLGNTGELFF.

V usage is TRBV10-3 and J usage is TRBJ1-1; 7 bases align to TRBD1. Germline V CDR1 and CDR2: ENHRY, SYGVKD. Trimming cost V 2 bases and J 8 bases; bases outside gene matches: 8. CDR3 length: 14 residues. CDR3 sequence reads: CAISEPRTGAEAFF. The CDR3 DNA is TGTGCCATCAGTGAGCCCCGGACAGGCGCAGAAGCTTTCTTT.

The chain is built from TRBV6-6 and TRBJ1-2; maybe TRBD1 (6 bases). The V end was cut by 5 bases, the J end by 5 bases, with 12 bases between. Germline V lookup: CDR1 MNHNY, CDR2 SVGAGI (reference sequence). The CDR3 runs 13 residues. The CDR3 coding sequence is TGTGCCAGCAGTCGGGACATAGGGTATGGCTACACCTTC. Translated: CASSRDIGYGYTF.

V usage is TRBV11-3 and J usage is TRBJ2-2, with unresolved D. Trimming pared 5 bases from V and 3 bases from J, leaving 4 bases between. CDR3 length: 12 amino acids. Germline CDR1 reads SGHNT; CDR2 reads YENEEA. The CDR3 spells CASSLHTGELFF. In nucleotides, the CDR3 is TGTGCCAGCAGCCTACACACCGGGGAGCTGTTTTTT.

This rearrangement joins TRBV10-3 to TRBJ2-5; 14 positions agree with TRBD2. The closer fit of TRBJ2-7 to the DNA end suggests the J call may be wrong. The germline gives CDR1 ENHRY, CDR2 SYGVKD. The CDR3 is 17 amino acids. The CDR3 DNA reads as TGTGCCATCAGTGACAAGGGACTAGCGGGAGTCAAAGGCGAGCAGTACTTC. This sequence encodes CAISDKGLAGVKGEQYF.

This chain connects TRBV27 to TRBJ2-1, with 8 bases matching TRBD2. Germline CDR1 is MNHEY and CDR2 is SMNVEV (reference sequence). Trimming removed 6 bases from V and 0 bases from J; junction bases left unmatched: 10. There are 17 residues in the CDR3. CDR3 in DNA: TGTGCCAGCAGGCCAGGACTAGCATATAGCTCCTACAATGAGCAGTTCTTC. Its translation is CASRPGLAYSSYNEQFF.

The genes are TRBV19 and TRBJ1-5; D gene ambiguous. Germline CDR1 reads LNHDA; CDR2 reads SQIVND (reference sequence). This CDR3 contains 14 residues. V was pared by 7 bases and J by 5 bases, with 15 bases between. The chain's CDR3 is CASNSRLADQPQHF. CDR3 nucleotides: TGTGCCAGTAACAGTAGGTTGGCTGATCAGCCCCAGCATTTT.

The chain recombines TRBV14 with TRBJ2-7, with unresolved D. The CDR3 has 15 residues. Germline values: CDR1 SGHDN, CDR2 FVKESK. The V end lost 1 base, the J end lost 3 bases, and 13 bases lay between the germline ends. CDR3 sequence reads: CASSQVPGLRYEQYF. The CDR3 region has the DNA TGTGCCAGCAGCCAAGTTCCGGGTTTGCGCTACGAGCAGTACTTC.

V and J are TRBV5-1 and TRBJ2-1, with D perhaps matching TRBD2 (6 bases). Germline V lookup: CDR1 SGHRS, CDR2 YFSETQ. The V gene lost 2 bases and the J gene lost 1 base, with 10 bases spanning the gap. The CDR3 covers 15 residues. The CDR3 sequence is CASSFGTPSYNEQFF. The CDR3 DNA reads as TGCGCCAGCAGCTTCGGGACTCCTTCCTACAATGAGCAGTTCTTC.

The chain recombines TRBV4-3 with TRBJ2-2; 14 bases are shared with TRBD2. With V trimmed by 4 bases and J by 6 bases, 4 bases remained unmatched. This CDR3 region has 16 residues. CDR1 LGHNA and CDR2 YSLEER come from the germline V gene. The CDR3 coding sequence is TGCGCCAGCAGCCTCGGGACTAGCGGGAGTTCCGGGGAGCTGTTTTTT. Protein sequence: CASSLGTSGSSGELFF.

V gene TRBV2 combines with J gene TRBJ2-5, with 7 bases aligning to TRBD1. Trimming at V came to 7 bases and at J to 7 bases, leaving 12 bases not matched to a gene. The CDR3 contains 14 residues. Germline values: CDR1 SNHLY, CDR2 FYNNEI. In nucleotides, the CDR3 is TGTGCCAGCATAGGGAGAGGGGGCTTAGGGACCCAGTACTTC. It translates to CASIGRGGLGTQYF. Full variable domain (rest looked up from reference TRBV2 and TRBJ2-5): EPEVTQTPSHQVTQMGQEVILRCVPISNHLYFYWYRQILGQKVEFLVSFYNNEISEKSEIFDDQFSVERPDGSNFTLKIRSTKLEDSAMYFCASIGRGGLGTQYFGPGTRLLVL.

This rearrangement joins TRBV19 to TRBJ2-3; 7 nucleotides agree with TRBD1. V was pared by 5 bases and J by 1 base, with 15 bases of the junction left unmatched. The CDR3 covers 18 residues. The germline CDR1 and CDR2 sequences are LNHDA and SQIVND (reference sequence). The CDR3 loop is CASSSDRQQGRRTDTQYF. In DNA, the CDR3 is TGTGCCAGTAGTTCCGATCGCCAACAGGGGAGACGCACAGATACGCAGTATTTT.